The 4 T cell receptor beta chains reported below all come from one sample, sequenced in a study of OX40 agonist ivuxolimab in advanced cancers. The receptor library was made with the immunoSEQ multiplex PCR assay. The table comes from immuneACCESS by way of TCRdb, which keeps in-frame sequences with V and J called. Part of the clones is missing from these tables; in studies checked, under half for an unresolved V gene and the rest for unknown reasons. The table for this sample lists approximately 68,000 clones; approximately 78% of them were counted only once. Roughly 6.3% of the sample belongs to the ten largest clones. The starting material was CD4+ or CD8+ T cells sorted from blood, obtained in a trial of the OX40 agonist ivuxolimab. The receptors were sampled from an adult with an advanced solid tumor such as melanoma, head and neck, liver or kidney cancer.

V gene TRBV5-6 combines with J gene TRBJ2-1, with 8 bases that match TRBD1. V shed 4 bases and J 7 bases; nucleotides not matched to a gene: 7. The CDR3 is 14 amino acids. The V gene's germline CDR1 is SGHDT and CDR2 YYEEEE. The CDR3 DNA sequence: TGTGCCAGCAGCCGGGCAGGGGGCGTAAATGAGCAGTTCTTC. It specifies CASSRAGGVNEQFF.

This clone has just one count. CDR3 sequence reads: CASSLGGKGTDTQYF. In DNA, the CDR3 is TGTGCCAGCAGCTTGGGGGGTAAGGGCACAGATACGCAGTATTTT. The rearrangement links TRBV5-6 to TRBJ2-3; D unclear. Germline V CDR1 and CDR2: SGHDT, YYEEEE. This CDR3 region has 15 residues. The V gene lost 0 bases and the J gene lost 1 base, with 9 bases spanning the gap.

This clone was observed many times. The chain links TRBV30 to TRBJ1-2, with TRBD1 matching over 8 bases. Germline CDR1 and CDR2: GTSNPN and SVGIG (reference sequence). Unmatched junction bases numbered 11, after V lost 2 bases and J lost 6 bases. This CDR3 has 15 amino acids. DNA of the CDR3: TGTGCCTGGAGTCGCCCGGACAGGGACGGGCATGGCTACACCTTC. Protein product: CAWSRPDRDGHGYTF.

The chain employs TRBV2 and TRBJ1-4; 7 bases are a match to TRBD1. The CDR3 extends over 16 amino acids. The V and J ends lost 5 bases and 7 bases, in that order; junction bases with no gene match: 13. CDR1 and CDR2 from the germline V gene are SNHLY and FYNNEI. As DNA, the CDR3 is TGTGCCAGCAGTACCGACAGGGCCCGCCGGGGTGAAAAACTGTTTTTT. Protein: CASSTDRARRGEKLFF.